This T cell receptor (beta chain) was found in a study of control samples from healthy donors and cancer patients. Repertoires were generated with immunoSEQ multiplex PCR, while TCRdb's copy carries only in-frame clones and drops some. The sample includes 150,000 or so clones, 70% to 90% of them seen just once. The CDR3 is 15 residues long. The germline V and J ends were trimmed by 0 bases and 1 base, with 6 bases remaining between them. Germline lookup yields CDR1 LGHDT and CDR2 YNNKEL (reference sequence). This chain links TRBV3-1 (or the pseudogene TRBV3-2) with TRBJ2-2; the D is unclear. The clonotype originates from a man aged 25 to 45 in good health. The sample taken for sequencing was blood. CDR3 sequence (DNA): TGTGCCAGCAGCCAAGATAGGTTGAACACCGGGGAGCTGTTTTTT. Translation: CASSQDRLNTGELFF.